One T cell receptor (beta chain) is described in this entry. This CDR3 comprises 15 residues. Trimming removed 1 base from V and 6 bases from J, with 14 bases in between. Per germline, CDR1 LGHDT and CDR2 YNNKEL (reference sequence). This entry belongs to a study of response to subunit inactivated influenza vaccine. TCRdb ran MiXCR on the RT-PCR reads and lists one entry per CDR3 protein. This table has about 540,000 distinct CDR3 sequences, under 25% appearing once. The data were also submitted as part of a second study, on T cells expressing NK-cell markers. That source adds: Generation of TCR beta cDNA was performed by 5'RACE template switching incorporating UMIs.

Material: CD4+ T cells sorted from PBMCs, obtained 12 days after vaccination. J is TRBJ2-3 and V is TRBV3-1; D call uncertain. The sequence was obtained from a man aged 45 to 65 who received an inactivated influenza vaccine. CDR3 protein: CASSQGAQPSDTQYF. The CDR3, as DNA: TGTGCCAGCAGCCAAGGAGCCCAACCCTCCGATACGCAGTATTTT.